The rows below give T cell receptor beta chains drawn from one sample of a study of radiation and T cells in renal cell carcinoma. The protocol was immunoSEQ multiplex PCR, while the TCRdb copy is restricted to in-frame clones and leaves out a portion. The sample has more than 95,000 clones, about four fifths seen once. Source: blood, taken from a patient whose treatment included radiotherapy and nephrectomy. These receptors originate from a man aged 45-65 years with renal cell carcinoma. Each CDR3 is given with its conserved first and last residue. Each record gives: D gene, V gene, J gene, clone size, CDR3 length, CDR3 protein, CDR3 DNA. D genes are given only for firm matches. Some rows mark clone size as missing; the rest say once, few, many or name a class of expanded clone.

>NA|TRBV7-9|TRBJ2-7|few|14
CASSGTGLDGEQYF
TGTGCCAGCAGCGGAACAGGCTTGGACGGCGAGCAGTACTTC
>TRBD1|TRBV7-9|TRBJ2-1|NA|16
CASSVGQGGTYNEQFF
TGTGCCAGCAGCGTGGGACAGGGAGGAACCTACAATGAGCAGTTCTTC
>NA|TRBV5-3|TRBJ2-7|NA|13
CARSVEDKYEQYF
TGTGCCAGAAGCGTGGAGGACAAGTACGAGCAGTACTTC
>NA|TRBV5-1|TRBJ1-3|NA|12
CASSLGGNTIYF
TGCGCCAGCAGCTTGGGAGGAAACACCATATATTTT
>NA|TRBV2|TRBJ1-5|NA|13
CASRTQGDQPQHF
TGTGCCAGCAGGACACAGGGAGATCAGCCCCAGCATTTT
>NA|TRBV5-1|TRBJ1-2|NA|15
CASSLAPGKDYGYTF
TGCGCCAGCAGCTTGGCCCCGGGGAAGGACTATGGCTACACCTTC
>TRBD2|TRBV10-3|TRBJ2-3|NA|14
CATGTSGATDTQYF
TGTGCCACAGGGACTAGCGGGGCCACAGATACGCAGTATTTT
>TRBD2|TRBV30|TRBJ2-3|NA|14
CAWSDGLGTDTQYF
TGTGCCTGGAGTGACGGACTAGGCACAGATACGCAGTATTTT
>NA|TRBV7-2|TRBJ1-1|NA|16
CASSLAWGALNTEAFF
TGTGCCAGCAGCTTAGCGTGGGGGGCCCTGAACACTGAAGCTTTCTTT
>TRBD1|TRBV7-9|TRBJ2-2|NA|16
CASSLDQGVLTGELFF
TGTGCCAGCAGCTTAGACCAGGGGGTGCTCACCGGGGAGCTGTTTTTT
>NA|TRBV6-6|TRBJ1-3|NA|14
CASSRQSSGNTIYF
TGTGCCAGCAGCCGACAGTCCTCTGGAAACACCATATATTTT
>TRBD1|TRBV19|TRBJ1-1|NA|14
CASSIGTGWAEAFF
TGTGCCAGTAGTATAGGGACAGGGTGGGCTGAAGCTTTCTTT
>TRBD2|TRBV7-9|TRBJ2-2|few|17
CASSPGLAGATTGELFF
TGTGCCAGCAGCCCAGGACTAGCGGGGGCAACCACCGGGGAGCTGTTTTTT
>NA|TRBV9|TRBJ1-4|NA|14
CASSPDSGNEKLFF
TGTGCCAGCAGTCCTGATTCGGGAAATGAAAAACTGTTTTTT
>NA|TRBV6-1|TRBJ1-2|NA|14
CASSEWVDREGYTF
TGTGCCAGCAGTGAATGGGTTGATCGGGAGGGCTACACCTTC
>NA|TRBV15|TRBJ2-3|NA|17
CATSRRTDTSSTDTQYF
TGTGCCACCAGCAGAAGGACGGACACCTCTAGCACAGATACGCAGTATTTT
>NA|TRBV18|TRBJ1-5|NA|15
CASSPLQGSHQPQHF
TGTGCCAGCTCACCACTACAGGGCTCGCATCAGCCCCAGCATTTT
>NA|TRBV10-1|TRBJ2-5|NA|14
CASSEGPSQETQYF
TGCGCCAGCAGTGAAGGCCCTAGCCAAGAGACCCAGTACTTC
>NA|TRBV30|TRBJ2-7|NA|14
CAWRPSGLNYEQYF
TGTGCCTGGAGACCCTCGGGACTGAACTACGAGCAGTACTTC
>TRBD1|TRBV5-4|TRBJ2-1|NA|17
CASSQGAIGESYNEQFF
TGTGCCAGCAGCCAGGGGGCCATCGGGGAATCCTACAATGAGCAGTTCTTC
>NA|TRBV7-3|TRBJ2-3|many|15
CASSLRRSSTDTQYF
TGTGCCAGCAGCTTACGGCGGTCTAGCACAGATACGCAGTATTTT
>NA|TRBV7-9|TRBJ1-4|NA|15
CASSLGAFTNEKLFF
TGTGCCAGCAGCTTAGGGGCATTCACTAATGAAAAACTGTTTTTT
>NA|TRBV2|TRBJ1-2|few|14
CASSVGLQDYGYTF
TGTGCCAGCAGTGTAGGTTTACAGGACTATGGCTACACCTTC
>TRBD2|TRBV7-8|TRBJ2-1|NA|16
CASNLAGGPFGGEQFF
TGTGCCAGCAACTTAGCGGGAGGGCCTTTTGGGGGTGAGCAGTTCTTC
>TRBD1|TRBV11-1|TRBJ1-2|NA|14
CASSFGQGANGYTF
TGTGCCAGCAGCTTCGGACAGGGGGCGAATGGCTACACCTTC
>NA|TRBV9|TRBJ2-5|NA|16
CASSPDGGLGRETQYF
TGTGCCAGCAGCCCGGACGGGGGGCTTGGGCGAGAGACCCAGTACTTC